This TCR beta chain originates from a study of OX40 agonist ivuxolimab in advanced cancers. Study conclusions and caveats: The mean number of expanded clones was higher in CD8+ T cells than in CD4+.

For this clone: Antigen unknown.

CDR1 and CDR2 from the germline V gene are MNHNY and SVGAGI (reference sequence). CDR3 size: 15 residues. V was cut by 0 bases and J by 6 bases, with 14 bases left in between. TCRdb's table, derived via immunoSEQ multiplex PCR, lists solely in-frame clones and lacks some. The repertoire has 92,000 or so clones, more than 80% of them found once; the top ten carry around 7%. The specimen was CD4+ or CD8+ T cells sorted from blood, collected in a trial of the OX40 agonist ivuxolimab. The chain recombines TRBV6-6 with TRBJ1-1, with D unresolved. This TCR derives from an adult with an advanced solid tumor such as melanoma, head and neck, liver or kidney cancer. The CDR3, as DNA: TGTGCCAGCAGTTACTCCGCCGGCCGGACCCCTGAAGCTTTCTTT. As protein: CASSYSAGRTPEAFF.